This T cell receptor beta chain was retrieved from a study of blood T cell repertoires in COVID-19 (dated by TCRdb to 2020 to 2021). As for the study more broadly: Samples covering the acute and convalescent phases of COVID-19 were provided by collaborators in the United States, Italy and Spain. The repertoires were made available in a free public database intended to serve as a resource for research on the immune response to SARS-CoV-2. A de-identified subject ID, COVID-19 status, age in years and sex were almost always included in the sample metadata. Deeply sampled blood TCRbeta repertoires from subjects exposed to, actively infected with, or recovered from COVID-19 were included in the dataset. The material from the prospective study consisted of cDNA or gDNA derived from T cells, B-cell-depleted T cells, or PBMCs. The samples were drawn from the first 160 participants of the ongoing ImmuneRACE study and from over a thousand subjects provided by 6 global collaborators. Where HLA class I and class II types were available, the types were taken from metadata supplied by the sample provider, not from assay-based typing. Study-wide conclusions, independent of this receptor: The amount of clinical and demographic metadata varied by source and participant and was provided uncurated.

Collaborating institutions collected whole blood in K2EDTA tubes following their own protocols. Collaborator samples were shipped for TCRbeta analysis as frozen whole blood, isolated PBMCs, or DNA extracted from either sample type. TCRbeta CDR3 regions were amplified from genomic DNA using the immunoSEQ Assay, a bias-controlled multiplex PCR. Per the authors' processing: Nucleated cell counts per sample were estimated from amplification of reference gene primers within the assay. To quantify the absolute abundance of each unique TCRbeta CDR3 rearrangement, sequence reads were collapsed and filtered. For each sample, productive Simpson clonality was calculated as the square root of Simpson's diversity index across productive rearrangements. The source is immuneACCESS, and TCRdb retained only in-frame sequences with V and J called. Part of the clones is not carried over; for the studies checked, unresolved V genes explain less than half of this, and the remainder is unexplained. The V and J calls and the clone size are those of that table, but D and trimming were determined from the DNA. A total of fewer than 250,000 clones appear in this sample, roughly 82% of them only once. About 4.4% of the sample goes to the ten largest clones.

Notes on this clone: Its antigen specificity is not known. Base qualities are not at hand, and no much larger clone is one base apart.

The CDR3 holds 14 amino acids from the cysteine to the phenylalanine. The kept DNA is CDR3 alone, 42 bases in frame from the first base. Reading the germline V gene gives CDR1 MGHRA and CDR2 YSYEKL. At the junction V is shortened by 4 bases and J by 6 bases, with 12 bases in between. The receptor's source is a woman in her seventies with acute or convalescent COVID-19. This sequence uses TRBV4-1 and TRBJ1-4; TRBD1 could be the D gene, as 6 bases match. The sequenced material came from peripheral blood. In nucleotides, the sequence is TGCGCCAGCAGCCCTATCCGGACAGATGAAAAACTGTTTTTT. This codes for CASSPIRTDEKLFF.